The sequence of this T cell receptor (beta chain) was determined in a study of cytomegalovirus exposure and HLA in healthy donors. General observations from the study: An analysis was carried out at a later point. It showed that HLA-associated TCR beta chains were more clonally expanded than equally common non-associated chains. Most CMV-associated TCR beta chains were later found to appear HLA-restricted. Cytomegalovirus association was listed for about 150 TCR beta chains.

PCR was performed using 60 Vbeta and 13 Jbeta primers. Using immunoSEQ multiplex PCR, the repertoire was profiled, and TCRdb retains in-frame clones only, with some absent. The table shows some 200,000 clones, with more than 65% occurring only once. V lost 5 bases to trimming and J lost 4 bases, with 9 bases between them. The CDR3 loop spans 12 amino acids. The germline gives CDR1 SGHNT, CDR2 YYREEE (reference sequence). As regards this clone: Its antigen is unidentified.

The donors (healthy individuals) were bone marrow donors. The sequenced sample consisted of PBMCs. V usage is TRBV5-4 and J usage is TRBJ1-2; perhaps TRBD1 as D (6 bases). This receptor was taken from a man aged 45-65 years in good health and CMV-seronegative. The CDR3 nucleotides are TGTGCCAGCAGTACGGACAGCTATGGCTACACCTTC. Translated: CASSTDSYGYTF. Full variable domain (remainder filled in from reference TRBV5-4 and TRBJ1-2): ETGVTQSPTHLIKTRGQQVTLRCSSQSGHNTVSWYQQALGQGPQFIFQYYREEENGRGNFPPRFSGLQFPNYSSELNVNALELDDSALYLCASSTDSYGYTFGSGTRLTVV.